The source of this TCR beta chain is a study of blood T cell repertoires in COVID-19. On the study more broadly: Some COVID-19 samples were acute and others convalescent; all came from the United States, Italy and Spain. PBMCs, B-cell-depleted T cells, or T cells provided the cDNA or gDNA that made up the material.

Sequencing was performed with immunoSEQ multiplex PCR; in TCRdb, only in-frame clones are kept and a portion is missing. In the table there are 150,000 or so clones, around 87% of which are singletons. Per the germline V gene, CDR1 is LGHNA and CDR2 is YNFKEQ. The CDR3 runs 16 residues. Trimming cost V 1 base and J 4 bases; bases outside gene matches: 6. This TCR came from a woman in her thirties or forties with acute or convalescent COVID-19. The sample comprised peripheral blood. The chain uses TRBV4-2 and TRBJ2-2; 7 positions match TRBD1. Here the CDR3 reads CASSQVTGVGTGELFF. Written as DNA, the CDR3 is TGTGCCAGCAGCCAAGTTACAGGGGTGGGCACCGGGGAGCTGTTTTTT.